This T cell receptor beta chain was documented in a study of blood T cells in healthy people across ages. A second PCR, run for about 7 to 11 cycles, used a sample-barcoded 5' primer plus a J-beta primer mix. TCRdb recomputed calls from the 5' RACE reads with MiXCR, one row per CDR3 protein. The table shows 1.5 million to 2 million distinct CDR3 sequences, with approximately 39% occurring only once. Sample: blood. The source of this sequence is a human donor in good health.

This chain's CDR3 is CATSKRTGREKLFF. CDR3 nucleotides: TGTGCCACCAGCAAACGGACCGGGAGGGAAAAACTGTTTTTT. V and J are TRBV15 and TRBJ1-4; no firm D call. Germline CDR1 LNHNV, CDR2 YYDKDF (reference sequence). This CDR3 has 14 amino acids. V was trimmed by 4 bases and J by 8 bases, leaving 14 bases between them.